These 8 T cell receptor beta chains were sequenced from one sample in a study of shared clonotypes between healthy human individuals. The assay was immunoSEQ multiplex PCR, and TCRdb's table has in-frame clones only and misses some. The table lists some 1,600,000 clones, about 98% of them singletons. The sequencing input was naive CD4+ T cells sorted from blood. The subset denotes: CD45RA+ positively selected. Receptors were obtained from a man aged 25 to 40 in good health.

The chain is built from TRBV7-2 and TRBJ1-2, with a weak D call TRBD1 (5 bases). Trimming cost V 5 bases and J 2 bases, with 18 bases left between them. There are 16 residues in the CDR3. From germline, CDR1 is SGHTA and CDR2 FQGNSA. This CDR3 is CASSLSQGGGNYGYTF. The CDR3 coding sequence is TGTGCCAGCAGCCTTTCTCAGGGTGGAGGGAACTATGGCTACACCTTC.

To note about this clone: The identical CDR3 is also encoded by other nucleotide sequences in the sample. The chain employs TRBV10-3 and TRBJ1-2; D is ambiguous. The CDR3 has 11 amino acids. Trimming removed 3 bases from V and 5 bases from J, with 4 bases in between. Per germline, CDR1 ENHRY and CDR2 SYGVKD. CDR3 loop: CAISDGYGYTF. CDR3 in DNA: TGTGCCATCAGTGACGGTTATGGCTACACCTTC.

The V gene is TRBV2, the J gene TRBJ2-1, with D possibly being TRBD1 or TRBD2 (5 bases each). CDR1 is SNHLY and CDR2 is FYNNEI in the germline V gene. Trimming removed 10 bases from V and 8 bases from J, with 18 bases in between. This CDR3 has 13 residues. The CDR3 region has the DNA TGTGCCAACTCCTTGGGGCCAGCGGATGAGCAGTTCTTC. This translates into CANSLGPADEQFF.

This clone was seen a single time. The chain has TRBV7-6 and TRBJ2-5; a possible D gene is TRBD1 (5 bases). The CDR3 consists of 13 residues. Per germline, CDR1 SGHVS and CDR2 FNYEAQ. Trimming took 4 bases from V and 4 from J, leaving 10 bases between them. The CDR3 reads CASSSDRLETQYF. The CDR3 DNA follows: TGTGCCAGCAGCTCAGACAGATTAGAGACCCAGTACTTC.

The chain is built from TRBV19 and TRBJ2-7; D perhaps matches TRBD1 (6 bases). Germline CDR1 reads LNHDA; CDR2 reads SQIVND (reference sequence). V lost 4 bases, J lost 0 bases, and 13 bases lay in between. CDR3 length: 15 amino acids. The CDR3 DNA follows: TGTGCCAGTAGTAAAGCACAGGGTTACTCCTACGAGCAGTACTTC. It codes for CASSKAQGYSYEQYF.

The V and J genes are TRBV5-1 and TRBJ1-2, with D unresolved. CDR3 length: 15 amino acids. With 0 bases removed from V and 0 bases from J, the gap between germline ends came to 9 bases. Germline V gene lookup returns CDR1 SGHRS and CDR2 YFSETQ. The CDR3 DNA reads TGCGCCAGCAGCTTGGCCCCCAACCCTAACTATGGCTACACCTTC. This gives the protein CASSLAPNPNYGYTF.

The CDR3 DNA follows: TGTGCCAGCAGCTTGGTAGGGCCGGGAAACACCATATATTTT. This encodes CASSLVGPGNTIYF. The gene calls are TRBV5-4 and TRBJ1-3; D remains ambiguous. Germline V gives CDR1 SGHNT, CDR2 YYREEE (reference sequence). The V gene lost 0 bases and the J gene lost 4 bases, with 8 bases spanning the gap. This CDR3 comprises 14 residues.

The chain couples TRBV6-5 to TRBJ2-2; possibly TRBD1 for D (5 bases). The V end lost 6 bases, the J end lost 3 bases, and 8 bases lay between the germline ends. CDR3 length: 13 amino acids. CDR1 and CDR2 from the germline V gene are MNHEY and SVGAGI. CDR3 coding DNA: TGTGCCAGCAGGGCAGGGTACACCGGGGAGCTGTTTTTT. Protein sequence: CASRAGYTGELFF.